This paragraph reports one TCR beta chain. In the authors' workflow: Amplification of reference gene primers was used by the study to estimate nucleated cell counts. The table came from immunoSEQ multiplex PCR; TCRdb's copy has only in-frame clones and leaves some out. The V and J calls and the clone size are those of that table, but D and trimming were determined from the DNA. The sample has about 130,000 clones, approximately 80% seen once; the top ten hold more than 9%. The data belong to a study of blood T cell repertoires in COVID-19. The wider study: PBMCs, B-cell-depleted T cells, or T cells were the source of the cDNA or gDNA that made up the material.

Sequences were obtained from peripheral blood. This TCR was recovered from a woman aged 60-75 years with acute or convalescent COVID-19.

The CDR3 protein is CASSSLQTGFGETQYF. Written as DNA, the CDR3 is TGCGCCAGCAGCTCCCTTCAGACAGGGTTTGGAGAGACCCAGTACTTC. This chain links TRBV4-1 with TRBJ2-5, with TRBD1 identical over 7 bases. V was pared by 5 bases and J by 4 bases, with 13 bases of the junction left unmatched. Germline CDR1 is MGHRA and CDR2 is YSYEKL. The CDR3 is made up of 16 amino acids.